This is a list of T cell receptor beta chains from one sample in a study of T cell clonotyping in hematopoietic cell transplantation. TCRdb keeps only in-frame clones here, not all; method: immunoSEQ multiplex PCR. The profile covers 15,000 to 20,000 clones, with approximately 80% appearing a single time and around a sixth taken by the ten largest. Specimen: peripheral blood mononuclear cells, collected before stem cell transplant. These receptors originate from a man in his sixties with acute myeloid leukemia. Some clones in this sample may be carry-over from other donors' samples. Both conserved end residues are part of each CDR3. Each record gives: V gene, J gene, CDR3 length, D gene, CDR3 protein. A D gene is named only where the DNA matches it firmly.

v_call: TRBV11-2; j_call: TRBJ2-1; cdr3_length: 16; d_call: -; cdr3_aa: CASRDSRFSSYNEQFF
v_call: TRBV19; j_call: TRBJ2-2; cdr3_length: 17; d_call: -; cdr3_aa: CASMDWTDLIWTGELFF
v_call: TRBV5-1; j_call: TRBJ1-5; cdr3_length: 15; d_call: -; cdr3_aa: CASSLVPGVGQPQHF
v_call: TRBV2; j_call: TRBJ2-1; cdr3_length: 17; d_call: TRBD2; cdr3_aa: CASSPGTSGRAYNEQFF
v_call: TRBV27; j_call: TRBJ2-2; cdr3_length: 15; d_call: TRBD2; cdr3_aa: CASSRLAKSTGELFF
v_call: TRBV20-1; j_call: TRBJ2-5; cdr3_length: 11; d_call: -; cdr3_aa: CSAIQKETQYF
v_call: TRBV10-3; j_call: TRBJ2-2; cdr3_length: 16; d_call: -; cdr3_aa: CAISDPMVGATGELFF
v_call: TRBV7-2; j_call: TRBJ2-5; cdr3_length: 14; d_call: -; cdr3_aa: CASSFDKGQETQYF
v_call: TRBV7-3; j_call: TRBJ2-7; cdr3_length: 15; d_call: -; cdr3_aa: CASSLGSGFGYEQYF
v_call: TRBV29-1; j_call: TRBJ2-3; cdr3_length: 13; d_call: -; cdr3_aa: CSVGQGGSDTQYF
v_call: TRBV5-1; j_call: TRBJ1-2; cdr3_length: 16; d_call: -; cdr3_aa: CASSLEEEARIYGYTF
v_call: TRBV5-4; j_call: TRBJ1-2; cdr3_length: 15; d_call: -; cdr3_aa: CASSLGRGASYGYTF
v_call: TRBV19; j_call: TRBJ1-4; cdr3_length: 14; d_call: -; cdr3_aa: CASTHQTTDGKLFF
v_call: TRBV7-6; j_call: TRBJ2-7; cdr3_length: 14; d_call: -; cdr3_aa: CASSLGVGEGEQYF
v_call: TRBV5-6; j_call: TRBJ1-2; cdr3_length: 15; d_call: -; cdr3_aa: CASSLPPGPVYGYTF
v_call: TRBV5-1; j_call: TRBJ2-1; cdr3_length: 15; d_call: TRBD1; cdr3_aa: CASSLGTGGFNEQFF
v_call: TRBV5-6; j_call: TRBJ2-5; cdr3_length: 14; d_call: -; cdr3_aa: CASSLVGTEETQYF
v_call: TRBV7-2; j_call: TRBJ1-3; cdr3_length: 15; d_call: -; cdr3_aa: CASSSNRAAGNTIYF
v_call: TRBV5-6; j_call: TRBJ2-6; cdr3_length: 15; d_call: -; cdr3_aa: CASSLGGAGANVLTF
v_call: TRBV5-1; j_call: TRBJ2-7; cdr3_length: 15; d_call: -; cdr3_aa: CASSRSVGEAYEQYF
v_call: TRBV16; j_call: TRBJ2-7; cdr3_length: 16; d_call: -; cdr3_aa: CASSPTNAPGDQKQYF
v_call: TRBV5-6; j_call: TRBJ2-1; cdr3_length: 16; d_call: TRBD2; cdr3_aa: CASSLVGGAGDNEQFF
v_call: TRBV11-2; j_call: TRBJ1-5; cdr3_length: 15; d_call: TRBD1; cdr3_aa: CASSKGQAHNQPQHF
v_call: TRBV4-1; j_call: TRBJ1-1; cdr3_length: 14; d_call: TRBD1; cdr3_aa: CASREGQGTLEAFF
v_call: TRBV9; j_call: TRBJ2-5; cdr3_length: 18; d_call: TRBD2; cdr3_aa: CASSTPGTSGGHQETQYF
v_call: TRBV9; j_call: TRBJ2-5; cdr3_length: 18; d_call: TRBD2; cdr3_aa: CASSVGRRLAGEGETQYF
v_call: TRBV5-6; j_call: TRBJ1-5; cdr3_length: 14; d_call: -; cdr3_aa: CASSSRDSNQPQHF
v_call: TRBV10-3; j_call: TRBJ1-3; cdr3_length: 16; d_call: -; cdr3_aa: CAISESDRQGRNTIYF
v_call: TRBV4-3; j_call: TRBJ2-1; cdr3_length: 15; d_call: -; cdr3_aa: CASSPSRSSYNEQFF
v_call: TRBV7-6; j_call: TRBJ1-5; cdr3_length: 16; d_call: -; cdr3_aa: CASSFRPGVINQPQHF
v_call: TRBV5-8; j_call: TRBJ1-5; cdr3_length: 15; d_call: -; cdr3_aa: CASSPPLGGNQPQHF
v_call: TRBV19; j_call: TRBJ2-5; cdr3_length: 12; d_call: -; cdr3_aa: CASSGLSETQYF
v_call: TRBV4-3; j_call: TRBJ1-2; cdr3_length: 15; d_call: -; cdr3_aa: CASSQDLAAYYGYTF
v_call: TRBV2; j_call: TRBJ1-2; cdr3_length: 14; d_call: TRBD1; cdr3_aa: CASSSTDRATGYTF
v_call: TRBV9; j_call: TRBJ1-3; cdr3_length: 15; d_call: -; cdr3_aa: CASSPQEISGNTIYF
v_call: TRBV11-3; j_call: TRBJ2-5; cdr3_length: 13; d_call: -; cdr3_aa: CASSQPPGETQYF
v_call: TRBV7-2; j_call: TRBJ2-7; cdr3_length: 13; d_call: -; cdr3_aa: CASGLTSSYEQYF
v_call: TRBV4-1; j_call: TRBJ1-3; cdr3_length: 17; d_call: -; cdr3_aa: CASSQGSGELSGNTIYF
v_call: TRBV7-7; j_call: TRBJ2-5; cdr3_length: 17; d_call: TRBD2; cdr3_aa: CASSPEAAGGLQETQYF
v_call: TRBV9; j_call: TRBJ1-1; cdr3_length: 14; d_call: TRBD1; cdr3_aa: CASSVGQGNTEAFF
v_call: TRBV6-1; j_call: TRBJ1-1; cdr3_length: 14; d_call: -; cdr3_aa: CASSEAVLNTEAFF
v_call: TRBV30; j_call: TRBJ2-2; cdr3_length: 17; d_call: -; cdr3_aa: CAWSVFGPGPAAGELFF
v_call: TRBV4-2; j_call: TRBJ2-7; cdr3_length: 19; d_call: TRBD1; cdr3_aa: CASSQEQFLPGGFSYEQYF
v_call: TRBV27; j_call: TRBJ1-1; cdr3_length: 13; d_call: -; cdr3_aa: CASSTVGGTEAFF
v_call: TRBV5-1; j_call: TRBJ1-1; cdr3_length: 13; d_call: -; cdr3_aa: CASSFEGQGEAFF
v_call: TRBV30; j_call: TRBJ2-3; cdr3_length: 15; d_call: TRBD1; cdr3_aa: CAWTQKEGAGDTQYF
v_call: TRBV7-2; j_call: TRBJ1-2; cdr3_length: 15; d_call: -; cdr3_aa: CASSPNGQDLYGYTF
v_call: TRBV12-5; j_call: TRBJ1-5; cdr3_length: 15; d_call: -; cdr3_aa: CASGFGARTNQPQHF
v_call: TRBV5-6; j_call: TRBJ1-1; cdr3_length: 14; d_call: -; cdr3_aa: CASSLAAVNTEAFF